Listed below are T cell receptor beta chains from one sample, sequenced in a study of cytomegalovirus exposure and HLA in healthy donors. Some clones are missing from TCRdb's copy, which holds only in-frame ones; the method was immunoSEQ multiplex PCR. The sample includes some 77,000 clones, over 70% of them seen just once. The sequenced sample consisted of PBMCs. These receptors were taken from a woman aged 50 to 60 in good health and CMV-seropositive. CDR3s include the opening cysteine and the closing phenylalanine or tryptophan. D genes are given only for firm matches. The size entry is marked missing in some rows and otherwise reads once, few, many or a size class.

abundance: -
v_gene: TRBV5-1
j_gene: TRBJ2-5
d_gene: -
CDR3nt: TGCGCCAGCAGCTTGGAGCAGGGTTGGGAGACCCAGTACTTC
CDR3aa: CASSLEQGWETQYF

abundance: -
v_gene: TRBV6-5
j_gene: TRBJ2-5
d_gene: -
CDR3nt: TGTGCCAGCAGTTTACTGGACACTTGGGAGACCCAGTACTTC
CDR3aa: CASSLLDTWETQYF

abundance: -
v_gene: TRBV18
j_gene: TRBJ1-1
d_gene: -
CDR3nt: TGTGCCAGCTCTCCCGGGAGAAGACTTAACACTGAAGCTTTCTTT
CDR3aa: CASSPGRRLNTEAFF

abundance: -
v_gene: TRBV5-6
j_gene: TRBJ1-2
d_gene: -
CDR3nt: TGTGCCAGCAGCTTGGGCCAGGTCAACTATGGCTACACCTTC
CDR3aa: CASSLGQVNYGYTF

abundance: -
v_gene: TRBV27
j_gene: TRBJ1-5
d_gene: TRBD1
CDR3nt: TGTGCCAGCAGTCAACAGGGGATTAGCAATCAGCCCCAGCATTTT
CDR3aa: CASSQQGISNQPQHF

abundance: -
v_gene: TRBV7-9
j_gene: TRBJ2-3
d_gene: TRBD1
CDR3nt: TGTGCCAGCTCCTGGGACAGAACCACAGATACGCAGTATTTT
CDR3aa: CASSWDRTTDTQYF

abundance: -
v_gene: TRBV4-2
j_gene: TRBJ1-1
d_gene: -
CDR3nt: TGTGCCAGCAGCCATATAGGAGCCTCTGAAGCTTTCTTT
CDR3aa: CASSHIGASEAFF

abundance: once
v_gene: TRBV7-9
j_gene: TRBJ2-3
d_gene: TRBD1
CDR3nt: TGTGCCAGCAGCTTAGGACAGGGCGGCGCAGATACGCAGTATTTT
CDR3aa: CASSLGQGGADTQYF

abundance: -
v_gene: TRBV7-9
j_gene: TRBJ2-4
d_gene: -
CDR3nt: TGTGCCAGCAGCTTGGCAGGGTTGAGTTCGGCCAAAAACATTCAGTACTTC
CDR3aa: CASSLAGLSSAKNIQYF

abundance: -
v_gene: TRBV4-1
j_gene: TRBJ1-2
d_gene: -
CDR3nt: TGCGCCAGCAGCCAAGATTCGGGGAACGATGGCTACACCTTC
CDR3aa: CASSQDSGNDGYTF

abundance: -
v_gene: TRBV5-1
j_gene: TRBJ2-7
d_gene: -
CDR3nt: TGCGCCAGCAGTCCAAGCGGGACAGGTAGGGAGCAGTACTTC
CDR3aa: CASSPSGTGREQYF

abundance: -
v_gene: TRBV6-6
j_gene: TRBJ1-2
d_gene: -
CDR3nt: TGTGCCAGCAGTTACGGCGGCTACACCTTC
CDR3aa: CASSYGGYTF

abundance: -
v_gene: TRBV4-1
j_gene: TRBJ1-2
d_gene: -
CDR3nt: TGCGCCAGCAGCTCCGGACTTACGCTTGGGGGCTACACCTTC
CDR3aa: CASSSGLTLGGYTF

abundance: -
v_gene: TRBV5-1
j_gene: TRBJ2-5
d_gene: TRBD1
CDR3nt: TGCGCCAGCAGCATCGGGACAGGGGTAGCCCAAGAGACCCAGTACTTC
CDR3aa: CASSIGTGVAQETQYF

abundance: -
v_gene: TRBV5-1
j_gene: TRBJ2-1
d_gene: -
CDR3nt: TGCGCCAGCAGCTTGTTGTTAGCTAGCGCTAACTACAATGAGCAGTTCTTC
CDR3aa: CASSLLLASANYNEQFF

abundance: -
v_gene: TRBV19
j_gene: TRBJ1-2
d_gene: TRBD1
CDR3nt: TGTGCCAGTAGGAAGGACAGGCAACCTAACTATGGCTACACCTTC
CDR3aa: CASRKDRQPNYGYTF

abundance: -
v_gene: TRBV7-8
j_gene: TRBJ1-2
d_gene: -
CDR3nt: TGTGCCAGCAGCTTAGGGGGGGGGAACTATGGCTACACCTTC
CDR3aa: CASSLGGGNYGYTF

abundance: -
v_gene: TRBV29-1
j_gene: TRBJ1-2
d_gene: TRBD1
CDR3nt: TGCAGCGTTGCAGGGGGCGCAAAAGGCTACACCTTC
CDR3aa: CSVAGGAKGYTF

abundance: few
v_gene: TRBV4-1
j_gene: TRBJ1-6
d_gene: TRBD1
CDR3nt: TGCGCCAGCAGCCAAGAGGTGGGGACAGCGGGTTCACCCCTCCACTTT
CDR3aa: CASSQEVGTAGSPLHF

abundance: -
v_gene: TRBV7-3
j_gene: TRBJ2-5
d_gene: -
CDR3nt: TGTTCCAGCAGCCAGGGGATCCAAGAGACCCAGTACTTC
CDR3aa: CSSSQGIQETQYF

abundance: -
v_gene: TRBV7-9
j_gene: TRBJ1-1
d_gene: -
CDR3nt: TGTGCCAGCAGCCCTCGGGGGACCCAGAACACTGAAGCTTTCTTT
CDR3aa: CASSPRGTQNTEAFF

abundance: -
v_gene: TRBV1
j_gene: TRBJ1-5
d_gene: -
CDR3nt: TGCACCAGCAGCCAAGGCTACCCGGGAGGGAAAATAAGCAATCAGCCCCAGCATTTT
CDR3aa: CTSSQGYPGGKISNQPQHF

abundance: -
v_gene: TRBV25-1
j_gene: TRBJ1-1
d_gene: TRBD1
CDR3nt: TGTGCCAGCAGTTTTCGGGACAGGGGGGGTGAAGCTTTCTTT
CDR3aa: CASSFRDRGGEAFF

abundance: few
v_gene: TRBV7-9
j_gene: TRBJ1-1
d_gene: -
CDR3nt: TGTTCCAGCAGCGAGCGGAGAACTGAAGCTTTCTTT
CDR3aa: CSSSERRTEAFF

abundance: -
v_gene: TRBV15
j_gene: TRBJ2-5
d_gene: TRBD1
CDR3nt: TGTGCCACCAGCAGGCGCACAGGGGGCGAAGAGACCCAGTACTTC
CDR3aa: CATSRRTGGEETQYF

abundance: -
v_gene: TRBV11-3
j_gene: TRBJ2-3
d_gene: TRBD2
CDR3nt: TGTGCCAGCAGCCAGGGACTAGCGGGGCCAATCACAGATACGCAGTATTTT
CDR3aa: CASSQGLAGPITDTQYF

abundance: -
v_gene: TRBV27
j_gene: TRBJ1-1
d_gene: -
CDR3nt: TGTGCCAGCAGTTTATCGGGTTCGAGGGTCGGAGCTTTCTTT
CDR3aa: CASSLSGSRVGAFF

abundance: -
v_gene: TRBV2
j_gene: TRBJ1-3
d_gene: -
CDR3nt: TGTGCCAGCAGTGGGGACAATCTTGGAAACACCATATATTTT
CDR3aa: CASSGDNLGNTIYF

abundance: -
v_gene: TRBV7-3
j_gene: TRBJ2-2
d_gene: -
CDR3nt: TGTGCCAGCAGCCCCTCCCCGAGGGCGGACACCGGGGAGCTGTTTTTT
CDR3aa: CASSPSPRADTGELFF

abundance: -
v_gene: TRBV2
j_gene: TRBJ1-5
d_gene: TRBD1
CDR3nt: TGTGCCAGCAGGGACAGGGATAATCAGCCCCAGCATTTT
CDR3aa: CASRDRDNQPQHF